The 20 T cell receptor beta chains in this list originate from one sample, sequenced in a study of blood T cells in healthy people across ages. The use of a sample-barcoded 5' primer and a J-beta primer mix characterized a second PCR of about 6 to 11 cycles. MiXCR, run by TCRdb on the 5' RACE reads, gives a single entry per CDR3 protein. Among 700,000 to 850,000 distinct CDR3 sequences listed, about 53% were seen once. Sequencing used blood. These receptors were taken from an older man in good health.

J is TRBJ2-1 and V is TRBV24-1, with D possibly being TRBD1 (5 bases). V was shortened by 2 bases and J by 7 bases, with 17 bases between the two germline ends. CDR3 length: 16 amino acids. Germline CDR1 is KGHDR and CDR2 is SFDVKD. This CDR3 reads CATSDSGASGRNEQFF. CDR3 nucleotides: TGTGCCACCAGTGATTCTGGGGCGTCAGGGCGGAATGAGCAGTTCTTC.

The genes are TRBV20-1 and TRBJ2-5; D may be TRBD2 (5 bases). The CDR3 runs 15 residues. Per the germline V gene, CDR1 is DFQATT and CDR2 is SNEGSKA (reference sequence). V dropped 1 base and J dropped 1 base, with 13 bases sitting between them. The CDR3 reads CSARGAPGFQETQYF. The CDR3 DNA follows: TGCAGTGCTAGAGGGGCACCGGGGTTCCAAGAGACCCAGTACTTC.

The V call is TRBV10-3, the J call TRBJ1-2; possible D gene TRBD1, 6 bases. Germline V CDR1 and CDR2: ENHRY, SYGVKD. Trimming stripped 4 bases from V and 7 bases from J, with 7 bases between. The CDR3 length is 11 residues. The CDR3 coding sequence is TGTGCCATCAGTGGGGACATTGGCTACACCTTC. Translating gives CAISGDIGYTF.

This clonotype was seen many times. The chain employs TRBV30 and TRBJ1-6; 7 bases are shared with TRBD1. Germline-derived CDR1 and CDR2 are GTSNPN and SVGIG (reference sequence). The junction had 10 bases not matched to a gene; V was cut back by 1 base and J by 7 bases. CDR3 length equals 16 residues. CDR3 sequence (DNA): TGTGCCTGGAGTGGGGCCGAGGACAGGTTGAATTCACCCCTCCACTTT. Protein product: CAWSGAEDRLNSPLHF.

This clonotype has a handful of counts. The chain uses TRBV7-2 and TRBJ2-7, with 7 bases identical to TRBD1. Germline V gene lookup returns CDR1 SGHTA and CDR2 FQGNSA. The CDR3 is 14 residues long. The V segment lost 5 bases and the J segment 1 base; nucleotides outside the gene matches: 5. CDR3 coding DNA: TGTGCCAGCAGCCTCGGACAGGTTTCCTACGAGCAGTACTTC. This encodes CASSLGQVSYEQYF.

This clonotype was picked up one time. The chain couples TRBV6-2 or TRBV6-3 to TRBJ2-7; D not resolved. From germline, CDR1 is MNHEY and CDR2 SVGEGT. The CDR3 has 12 residues. The V end lost 1 base, the J end lost 6 bases, and 7 bases lay between the germline ends. Here the CDR3 reads CASSYWASEQYF. The CDR3 region has the DNA TGTGCCAGCAGTTACTGGGCTAGCGAGCAGTACTTC.

V gene TRBV6-1 combines with J gene TRBJ1-1; the D is unclear. From germline, CDR1 is MNHNS and CDR2 SASEGT. This CDR3 is 13 amino acids long. Trimming shortened V by 5 bases and J by 5 bases, and 12 bases separated the two germline ends. In DNA form, the CDR3 reads TGTGCCAGCAGTAGCTCGTCGTGGACTGAAGCTTTCTTT. Its protein is CASSSSSWTEAFF.

This clonotype was detected only a few times. In nucleotides, the CDR3 is TGTGCCAGCAGTCGCACCGGTGCAGGGGGCTACGAGCAGTACTTC. Protein product: CASSRTGAGGYEQYF. The rearrangement uses TRBV28 and TRBJ2-4; 7 bases agree with TRBD1. With the DNA end fitting TRBJ2-7 better, the J assignment may be wrong. The CDR3 length is 15 residues. CDR1 is MDHEN, CDR2 SYDVKM, per germline.

The CDR3 loop reads CASSEGREYGYTF. In DNA form, the CDR3 reads TGTGCCAGCAGTGAGGGCCGGGAGTATGGCTACACCTTC. This rearrangement joins TRBV2 to TRBJ1-2; D remains ambiguous. V lost 3 bases to trimming and J lost 5 bases, with 10 bases between them. The CDR3 loop spans 13 amino acids. Germline V CDR1 and CDR2: SNHLY, FYNNEI.

V and J are TRBV3-1 and TRBJ2-5; perhaps TRBD2 as D (6 bases). The J call could be wrong; TRBJ2-7 is a better fit for the DNA end. The germline V gene encodes CDR1 LGHDT and CDR2 YNNKEL (reference sequence). The CDR3 is 15 amino acids. The CDR3 sequence is CASSQDQRASYEQYF. CDR3 coding DNA: TGTGCCAGCAGCCAGGACCAGCGGGCCTCCTACGAGCAGTACTTC.

V is TRBV25-1 and J is TRBJ2-7; 12 bases line up with TRBD2. Looked up from germline, CDR1 is MGHDK and CDR2 is SYGVNS. The CDR3 sequence is 14 residues long. The V and J ends lost 4 bases and 2 bases, in that order; junction bases with no gene match: 0. The CDR3 here is CASSGTSGTYEQYF. The CDR3 region has the DNA TGTGCCAGCAGTGGGACTAGCGGGACCTACGAGCAGTACTTC.

This chain links TRBV11-3 with TRBJ2-3, with D unresolved. The CDR3 is 14 amino acids. Trimming shortened V by 5 bases and J by 6 bases, and 15 bases separated the two germline ends. Germline CDR1 is SGHNT and CDR2 is YENEEA. The CDR3 region is CASSIGPALDTQYF. The CDR3, as DNA: TGTGCCAGCAGCATAGGGCCTGCACTCGATACGCAGTATTTT.

This sequence joins TRBV29-1 and TRBJ1-2; D is perhaps TRBD1 (5 bases). V lost 6 bases, J lost 7 bases, and 15 bases lay in between. CDR1 and CDR2 (germline): SQVTM, ANQGSEA. This CDR3 has 12 amino acids. The CDR3 DNA reads as TGCAGCGTGGGGGAAGCGGGGGGTGGCTACACCTTC. It yields the protein CSVGEAGGGYTF.

In regard to this clonotype: The junction and the germline gene differ at one end; a read error may be behind it. The rearrangement joins TRBV2 to TRBJ2-5; 7 bases align to TRBD1. The J call may be in error: the DNA end matches TRBJ2-7 better. CDR1 SNHLY and CDR2 FYNNEI come from the germline V gene. This CDR3 comprises 13 residues. DNA for the CDR3: TGTACCAGCAGTCGGGGACAGAGCTACGAGCAGTACTTC. Its translation: CTSSRGQSYEQYF.

The chain couples TRBV2 to TRBJ2-7, with a tentative D call TRBD1 (5 bases). V was shortened by 3 bases and J by 2 bases, with 11 bases between the two germline ends. CDR3 length: 14 amino acids. CDR1 SNHLY and CDR2 FYNNEI come from the germline V gene. The CDR3 coding sequence is TGTGCCAGCAGTGAGGACATCTTCGCCTACGAGCAGTACTTC. Amino acid sequence: CASSEDIFAYEQYF.

The rearrangement uses TRBV5-1 and TRBJ2-1; D unclear. V lost 0 bases to trimming and J lost 3 bases, with 10 bases between them. The CDR3 is 15 residues long. Germline CDR1 is SGHRS and CDR2 is YFSETQ. CDR3 sequence (DNA): TGCGCCAGCAGCTTGGGATCTGGAAACTACAATGAGCAGTTCTTC. Translation: CASSLGSGNYNEQFF.

V and J are TRBV20-1 and TRBJ1-2; possible D gene TRBD1, 5 bases. CDR3 size: 14 residues. Per the germline V gene, CDR1 is DFQATT and CDR2 is SNEGSKA (reference sequence). V was clipped by 3 bases and J by 4 bases, with 15 bases between them. Written as DNA, the CDR3 is TGCAGTGCTAGGGGAGGAGGGGTCGGCTATGGCTACACCTTC. Residues: CSARGGGVGYGYTF.

The rearrangement uses TRBV29-1 and TRBJ1-5, with 9 bases that match TRBD1. Germline V gene lookup returns CDR1 SQVTM and CDR2 ANQGSEA. Unmatched junction bases numbered 1, after V lost 4 bases and J lost 6 bases. The CDR3 spans 12 residues. The CDR3 sequence: CSVGQGGQPQHF. Written as DNA, the CDR3 is TGCAGCGTTGGACAGGGGGGTCAGCCCCAGCATTTT.

The chain recombines TRBV13 with TRBJ2-2; tentatively, D is TRBD1 (6 bases). V gave up 6 bases and J gave up 6 bases, with 11 bases separating them. This CDR3 is 13 amino acids long. Per the germline V gene, CDR1 is PRHDT and CDR2 is FYEKMQ (reference sequence). The CDR3 loop reads CASREQGSGELFF. CDR3 DNA: TGTGCCAGCAGAGAACAGGGTTCCGGGGAGCTGTTTTTT.

The rearrangement uses TRBV10-1 and TRBJ2-3; D unresolved. Germline CDR1 WNHNN, CDR2 SYGVQD (reference sequence). CDR3 length: 12 amino acids. V was shortened by 2 bases and J by 14 bases, with 14 bases between the two germline ends. The CDR3 DNA is TGCGCCAGCAGTGAGCGCCTCAGATACGCGTATTTT. Encoded protein: CASSERLRYAYF.